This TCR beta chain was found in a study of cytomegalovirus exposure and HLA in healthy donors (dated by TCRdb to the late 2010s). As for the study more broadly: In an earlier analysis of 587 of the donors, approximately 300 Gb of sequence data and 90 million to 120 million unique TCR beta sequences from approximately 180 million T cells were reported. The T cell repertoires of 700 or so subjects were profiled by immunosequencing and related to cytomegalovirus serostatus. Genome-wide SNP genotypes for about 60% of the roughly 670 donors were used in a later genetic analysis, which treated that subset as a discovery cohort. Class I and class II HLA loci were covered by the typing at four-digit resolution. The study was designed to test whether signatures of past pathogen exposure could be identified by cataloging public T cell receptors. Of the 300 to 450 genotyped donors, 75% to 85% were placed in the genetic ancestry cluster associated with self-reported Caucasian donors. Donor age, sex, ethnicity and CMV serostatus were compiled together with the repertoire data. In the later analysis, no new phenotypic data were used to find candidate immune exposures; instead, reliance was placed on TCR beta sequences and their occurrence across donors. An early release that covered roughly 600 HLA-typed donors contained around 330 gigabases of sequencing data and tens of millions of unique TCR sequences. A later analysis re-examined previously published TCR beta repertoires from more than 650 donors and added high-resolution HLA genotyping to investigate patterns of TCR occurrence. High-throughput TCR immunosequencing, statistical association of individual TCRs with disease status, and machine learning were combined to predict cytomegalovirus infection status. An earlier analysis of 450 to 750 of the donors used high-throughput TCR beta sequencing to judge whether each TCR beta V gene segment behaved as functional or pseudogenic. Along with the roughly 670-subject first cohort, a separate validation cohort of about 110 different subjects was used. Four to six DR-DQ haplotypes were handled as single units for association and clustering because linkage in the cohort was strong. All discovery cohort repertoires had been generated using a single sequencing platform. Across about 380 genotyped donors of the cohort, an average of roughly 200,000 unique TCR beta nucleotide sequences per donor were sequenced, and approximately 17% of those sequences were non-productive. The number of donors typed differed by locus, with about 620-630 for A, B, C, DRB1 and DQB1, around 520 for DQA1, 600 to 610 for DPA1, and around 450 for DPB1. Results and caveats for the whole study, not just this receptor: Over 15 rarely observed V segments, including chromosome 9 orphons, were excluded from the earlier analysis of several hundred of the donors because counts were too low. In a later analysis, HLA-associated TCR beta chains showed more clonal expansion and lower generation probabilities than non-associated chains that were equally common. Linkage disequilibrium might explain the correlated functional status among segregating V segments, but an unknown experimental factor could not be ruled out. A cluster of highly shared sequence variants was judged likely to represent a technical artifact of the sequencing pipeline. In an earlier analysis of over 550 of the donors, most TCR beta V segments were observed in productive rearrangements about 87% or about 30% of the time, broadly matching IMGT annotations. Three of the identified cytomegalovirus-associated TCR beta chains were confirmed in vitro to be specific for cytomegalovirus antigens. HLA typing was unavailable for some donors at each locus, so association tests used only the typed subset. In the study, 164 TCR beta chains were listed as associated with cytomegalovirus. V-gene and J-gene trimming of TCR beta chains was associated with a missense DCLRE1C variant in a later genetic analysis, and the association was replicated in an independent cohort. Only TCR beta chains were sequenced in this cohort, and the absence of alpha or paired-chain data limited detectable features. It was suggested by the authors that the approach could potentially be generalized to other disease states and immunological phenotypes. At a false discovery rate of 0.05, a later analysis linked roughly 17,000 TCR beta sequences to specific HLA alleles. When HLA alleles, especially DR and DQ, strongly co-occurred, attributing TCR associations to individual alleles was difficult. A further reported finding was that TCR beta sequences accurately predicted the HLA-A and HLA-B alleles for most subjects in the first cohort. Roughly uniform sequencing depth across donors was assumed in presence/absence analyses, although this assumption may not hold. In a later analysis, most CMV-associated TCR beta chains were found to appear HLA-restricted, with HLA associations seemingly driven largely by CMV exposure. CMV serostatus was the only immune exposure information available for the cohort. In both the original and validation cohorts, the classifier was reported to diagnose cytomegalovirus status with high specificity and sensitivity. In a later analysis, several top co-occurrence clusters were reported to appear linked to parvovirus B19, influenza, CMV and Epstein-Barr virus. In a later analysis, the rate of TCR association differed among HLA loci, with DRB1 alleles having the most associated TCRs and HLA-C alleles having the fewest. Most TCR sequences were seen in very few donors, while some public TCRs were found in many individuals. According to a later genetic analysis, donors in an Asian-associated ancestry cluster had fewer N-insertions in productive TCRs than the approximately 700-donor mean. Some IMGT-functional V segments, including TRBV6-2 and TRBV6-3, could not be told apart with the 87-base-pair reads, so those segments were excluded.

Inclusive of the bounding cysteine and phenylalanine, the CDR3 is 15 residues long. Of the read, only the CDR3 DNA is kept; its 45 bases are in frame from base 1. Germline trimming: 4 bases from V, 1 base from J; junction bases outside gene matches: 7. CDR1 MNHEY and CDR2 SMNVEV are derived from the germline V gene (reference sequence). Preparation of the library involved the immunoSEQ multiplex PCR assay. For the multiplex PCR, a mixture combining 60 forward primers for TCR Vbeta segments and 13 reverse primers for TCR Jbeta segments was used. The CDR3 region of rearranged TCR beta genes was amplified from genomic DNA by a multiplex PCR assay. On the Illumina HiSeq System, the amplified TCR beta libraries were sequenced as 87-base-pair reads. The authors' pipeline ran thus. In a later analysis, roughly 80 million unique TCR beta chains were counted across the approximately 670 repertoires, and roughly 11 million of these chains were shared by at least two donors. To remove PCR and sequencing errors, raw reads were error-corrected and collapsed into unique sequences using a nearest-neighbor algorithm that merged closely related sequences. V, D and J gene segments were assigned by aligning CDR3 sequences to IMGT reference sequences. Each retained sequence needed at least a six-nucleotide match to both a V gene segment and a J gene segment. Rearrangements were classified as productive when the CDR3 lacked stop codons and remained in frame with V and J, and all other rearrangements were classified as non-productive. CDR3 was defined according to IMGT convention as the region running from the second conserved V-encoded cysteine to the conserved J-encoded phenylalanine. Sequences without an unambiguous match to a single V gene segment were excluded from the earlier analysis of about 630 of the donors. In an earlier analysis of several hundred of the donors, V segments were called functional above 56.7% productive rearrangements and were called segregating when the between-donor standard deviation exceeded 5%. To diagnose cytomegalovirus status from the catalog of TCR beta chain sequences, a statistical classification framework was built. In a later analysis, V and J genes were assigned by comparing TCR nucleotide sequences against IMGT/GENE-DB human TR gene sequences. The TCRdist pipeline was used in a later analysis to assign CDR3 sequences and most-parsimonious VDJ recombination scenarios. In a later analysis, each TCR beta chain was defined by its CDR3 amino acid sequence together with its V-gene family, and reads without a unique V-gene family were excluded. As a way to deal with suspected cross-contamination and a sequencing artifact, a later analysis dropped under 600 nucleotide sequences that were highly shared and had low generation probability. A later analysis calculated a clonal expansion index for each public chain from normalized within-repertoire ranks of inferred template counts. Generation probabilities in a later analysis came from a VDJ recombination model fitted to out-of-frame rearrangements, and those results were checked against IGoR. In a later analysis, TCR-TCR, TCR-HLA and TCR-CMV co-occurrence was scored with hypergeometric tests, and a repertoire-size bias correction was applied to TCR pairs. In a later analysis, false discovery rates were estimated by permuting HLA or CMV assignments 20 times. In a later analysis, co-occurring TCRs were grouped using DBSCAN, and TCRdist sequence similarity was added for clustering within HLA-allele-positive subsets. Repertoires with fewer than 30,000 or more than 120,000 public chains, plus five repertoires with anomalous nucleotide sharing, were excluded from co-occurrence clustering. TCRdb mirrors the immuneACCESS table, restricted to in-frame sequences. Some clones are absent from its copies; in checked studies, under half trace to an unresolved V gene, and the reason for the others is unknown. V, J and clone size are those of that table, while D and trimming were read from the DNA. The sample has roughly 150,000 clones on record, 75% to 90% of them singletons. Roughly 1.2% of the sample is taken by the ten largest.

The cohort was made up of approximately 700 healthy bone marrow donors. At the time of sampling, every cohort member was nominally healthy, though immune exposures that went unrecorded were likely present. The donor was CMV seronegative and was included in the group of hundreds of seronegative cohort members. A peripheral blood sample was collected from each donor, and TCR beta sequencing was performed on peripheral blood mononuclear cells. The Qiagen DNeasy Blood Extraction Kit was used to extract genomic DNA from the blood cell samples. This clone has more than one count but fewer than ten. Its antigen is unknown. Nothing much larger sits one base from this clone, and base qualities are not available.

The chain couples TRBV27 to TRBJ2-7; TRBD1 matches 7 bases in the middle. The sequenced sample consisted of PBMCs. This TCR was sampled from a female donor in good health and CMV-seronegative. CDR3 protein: CASSSPGQYSYEQYF. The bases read TGTGCCAGCAGTTCTCCGGGACAGTATTCCTACGAGCAGTACTTC.